This T cell receptor (beta chain) was sequenced during a study of cytomegalovirus exposure and HLA in healthy donors (dated by TCRdb to 2016 to 2017). About the full investigation: An earlier analysis of roughly 500 of the donors reported about 250 Gb of sequence data and 100 million to 140 million unique TCR beta sequences from around 200 million T cells. Because of strong linkage in the cohort, 5 or 6 DR-DQ haplotypes were treated as single units for association and clustering. Along with the approximately 650-subject first cohort, a separate validation cohort of over a hundred different subjects was used. The study aimed to test whether cataloging public T cell receptors could reveal signatures of past pathogen exposure. In a later genetic analysis, genome-wide SNP genotypes for about 55% of the roughly 700 donors were used, and that subset was treated as a discovery cohort. To predict cytomegalovirus infection status, the study combined high-throughput TCR immunosequencing, statistical association of individual TCRs with disease status, and machine learning. Among the roughly 370 genotyped donors, about 83% belonged to the genetic ancestry cluster associated with self-reported Caucasian donors. In an earlier analysis of over 550 of the donors, high-throughput TCR beta sequencing was used to judge whether each TCR beta V gene segment behaved as functional or pseudogenic. To study patterns of TCR occurrence, a later analysis re-analyzed previously published TCR beta repertoires from more than 550 donors and added high-resolution HLA genotyping. Donor age, sex, ethnicity and CMV serostatus were compiled together with the repertoire data. The T cell repertoires of under 750 subjects were profiled by immunosequencing and related to cytomegalovirus serostatus. An early release covering roughly 640 HLA-typed donors comprised around 300 gigabases of sequencing data and around 86 million unique TCR sequences. The later analysis used no new phenotypic data to find candidate immune exposures, relying instead on TCR beta sequences and their occurrence across donors. Every discovery cohort repertoire had been produced on one sequencing platform. Typing coverage differed by locus: A, B, C, DRB1 and DQB1 were typed in about 629-640 donors, DQA1 in 522, DPA1 in some 610, and DPB1 in just under 490. Among about 400 genotyped donors of the cohort, an average of roughly 230,000 unique TCR beta nucleotide sequences was sequenced per donor, of which about 18% were non-productive. HLA typing covered class I and class II loci at four-digit resolution. The investigation overall reported the following: According to a later analysis, TCR association rates differed among HLA loci, with DRB1 alleles showing the most associated TCRs and HLA-C alleles showing the fewest. Most TCR sequences were observed very rarely across donors, whereas some public TCRs were present in many individuals. Assigning TCR associations to individual alleles was difficult when HLA alleles, especially DR and DQ, strongly co-occurred. In a later analysis, HLA-associated TCR beta chains were found to be more clonally expanded and to have lower generation probabilities than equally common non-associated chains. In vitro tests confirmed that a few of the cytomegalovirus-associated TCR beta chains recognize cytomegalovirus antigens. At a false discovery rate of 0.05, a later analysis linked 16,951 TCR beta sequences to specific HLA alleles. According to the authors, the approach could potentially be generalized to other disease states and immunological phenotypes. An association between a missense DCLRE1C variant and V-gene and J-gene trimming of TCR beta chains was found in a later genetic analysis and replicated in an independent cohort. The sequencing pipeline was judged likely to have produced a cluster of highly shared sequence variants as a technical artifact. Most CMV-associated TCR beta chains appeared to be HLA-restricted in a later analysis, and the HLA associations seemed to be driven largely by CMV exposure. The cohort was sequenced for TCR beta chains only, and without alpha or paired-chain data the features that could be detected were limited. A further reported finding was that TCR beta sequences accurately predicted the HLA-A and HLA-B alleles for most subjects in the first cohort. For the cohort, immune exposure information was limited to CMV serostatus. Correlated functional status among segregating V segments might reflect linkage disequilibrium, but an unknown experimental factor could not be ruled out. In both the original and validation cohorts, the classifier was reported to diagnose cytomegalovirus status with high specificity and sensitivity. In the study, around 150 TCR beta chains were listed as associated with cytomegalovirus. Because counts were too low, approximately 18 rarely observed V segments, including chromosome 9 orphons, were excluded from the earlier analysis of some 590 of the donors. Presence/absence analyses assumed roughly uniform sequencing depth across donors, an assumption that may not hold. Because some donors lacked HLA typing at each locus, the association tests relied only on the typed subset. Because the 87-base-pair reads could not distinguish some IMGT-functional V segments, including TRBV6-2 and TRBV6-3, those segments were excluded. In a later analysis, several top co-occurrence clusters were reported to appear linked to parvovirus B19, influenza, CMV and Epstein-Barr virus. In an earlier analysis of some 640 of the donors, most TCR beta V segments were observed in productive rearrangements about 90% or about 30% of the time, broadly matching IMGT annotations. According to a later genetic analysis, donors in an Asian-associated ancestry cluster had fewer N-insertions in productive TCRs than the roughly 670-donor mean.

For this chain, trimming is 4 bases at the V end and 0 bases at the J end, and the number of junction bases without a gene match is 2. The germline V gene yields MGHRA for CDR1 and YSYEKL for CDR2. From cysteine to phenylalanine, the CDR3 is 15 amino acids long. The retained sequence is limited to the CDR3, 45 bases, with the frame set at the first base. Library prep was done by the immunoSEQ multiplex PCR assay. For the multiplex PCR, a mixture combining 60 forward primers for TCR Vbeta segments and 13 reverse primers for TCR Jbeta segments was used. A multiplex PCR assay on genomic DNA amplified the CDR3 region of rearranged TCR beta genes. Amplified TCR beta libraries were sequenced as 87-base-pair reads on the Illumina HiSeq System. The paper's processing steps were these. A later analysis tallied around 82 million unique TCR beta chains across the 666 repertoires, and approximately 12 million of those chains were shared by two or more donors. To remove PCR and sequencing errors, raw reads were error-corrected and collapsed into unique sequences using a nearest-neighbor algorithm that merged closely related sequences. To assign V, D and J gene segments, CDR3 sequences were aligned to IMGT reference sequences. Each retained sequence needed at least a six-nucleotide match to both a V gene segment and a J gene segment. Rearrangements were classified as productive when the CDR3 lacked stop codons and remained in frame with V and J, and all other rearrangements were classified as non-productive. Following IMGT convention, CDR3 was defined as the stretch from the second conserved V-encoded cysteine up to the conserved J-encoded phenylalanine. The earlier analysis of fewer than 750 of the donors excluded sequences that lacked an unambiguous match to a single V gene segment. An earlier analysis of some 500 of the donors classified V segments as functional when productive rearrangements were above 56.7% and as segregating when the standard deviation between donors was above 5%. A statistical classification framework was built for diagnosing cytomegalovirus status from the catalog of TCR beta chain sequences. In a later analysis, TCR nucleotide sequences were compared against IMGT/GENE-DB human TR gene sequences so that V and J genes could be assigned. A later analysis assigned CDR3 sequences and most-parsimonious VDJ recombination scenarios with the TCRdist pipeline. In a later analysis, every TCR beta chain was defined by the combination of its CDR3 amino acid sequence and its V-gene family, and reads without a unique V-gene family were dropped. A later analysis removed roughly 590 highly shared, low-generation-probability nucleotide sequences to deal with suspected cross-contamination and a sequencing artifact. A later analysis calculated a clonal expansion index for each public chain from normalized within-repertoire ranks of inferred template counts. In a later analysis, generation probabilities were computed with a VDJ recombination model fitted to out-of-frame rearrangements, and the resulting probabilities were checked against IGoR. In a later analysis, hypergeometric tests were used to score TCR-TCR, TCR-HLA and TCR-CMV co-occurrence, with a repertoire-size bias correction applied to TCR pairs. A later analysis estimated false discovery rates by permuting HLA or CMV assignments 20 times. A later analysis grouped co-occurring TCRs with DBSCAN, adding TCRdist sequence similarity when clustering within HLA-allele-positive subsets. Repertoires with fewer than 30,000 or more than 120,000 public chains, plus five repertoires with anomalous nucleotide sharing, were excluded from co-occurrence clustering. This immuneACCESS table, as held by TCRdb, lists in-frame sequences with V and J called but not all clones. Of the missing ones, under half trace to an unresolved V gene in checked studies; the others have no known cause. The V and J calls and clone size are taken from that table; D and trimming were inferred from the DNA. The sample records about 160,000 clones, almost 85% of which are singletons. Together, the top ten hold around 1% of the sample.

In total, more than 500 healthy bone marrow donors made up the cohort. At the time of sampling, all cohort members were nominally healthy, though unrecorded immune exposures were likely present. The donor was CMV seronegative and was included in the group of approximately 350 seronegative cohort members. Every donor gave a peripheral blood sample, and the peripheral blood mononuclear cells from that sample were used for TCR beta sequencing. The Qiagen DNeasy Blood Extraction Kit was used to extract genomic DNA from the blood cell samples. Worth noting for this clone: What antigen it recognizes has not been identified. Per-base quality was not reported, and no clone a single base away is much larger than it.

Sequencing was carried out using PBMCs. This receptor was taken from a man aged 25 to 40 in good health and CMV-seronegative. The chain was built from TRBV4-1 and TRBJ2-2; a stretch of 7 junction bases matches TRBD1. CDR3 protein: CASSPDRPNTGELFF. The DNA sequence is given as TGCGCCAGCAGCCCGGACAGGCCGAACACCGGGGAGCTGTTTTTT.